A single sample is the source of the 11 T cell receptor beta chains below, sequenced in a study of glioma-infiltrating T cells after dendritic cell vaccination. Time point given: after dendritic cell vaccination, including at tumor progression/relapse. Autologous tumor lysate was loaded overnight onto monocyte-derived dendritic cells grown seven days with IL-4 and GM-CSF. Clones were sequenced by immunoSEQ multiplex PCR, and TCRdb holds only the in-frame ones, with some missing. Of 2,700 or so clones in the sample, roughly 85% were seen once. Sequencing used tumor tissue, obtained after dendritic cell vaccination. The receptor set was obtained from a human donor with glioblastoma.

The V and J genes are TRBV5-1 and TRBJ1-1; D is perhaps TRBD1 (5 bases). The germline CDR1 and CDR2 sequences are SGHRS and YFSETQ. Trimming took 1 base from V and 1 from J, leaving 8 bases between them. CDR3 length equals 14 residues. The CDR3 loop is CASSLRGANTEAFF. CDR3 sequence (DNA): TGCGCCAGCAGCTTGAGGGGTGCGAACACTGAAGCTTTCTTT.

The gene calls are TRBV5-1 and TRBJ1-3; D gene ambiguous. This CDR3 comprises 14 residues. Per the germline V gene, CDR1 is SGHRS and CDR2 is YFSETQ. V lost 4 bases and J lost 0, with 8 bases in between. CDR3 DNA: TGCGCCAGCAGCCCCGAGTCCTCTGGAAACACCATATATTTT. As protein: CASSPESSGNTIYF.

This clone turned up a few times. This sequence joins TRBV9 and TRBJ2-1; unclear D gene. The V gene's germline CDR1 is SGDLS and CDR2 YYNGEE. The V end was cut by 0 bases, the J end by 7 bases, with 14 bases between. This CDR3 has 15 amino acids. The CDR3 DNA reads TGTGCCAGCAGCGTAGTACCGATCCCGCAGAATGAGCAGTTCTTC. Its protein is CASSVVPIPQNEQFF.

The CDR3: CASTWGSGLSTDTQYF. The CDR3 nucleotides are TGTGCCAGCACCTGGGGTAGCGGACTGAGCACAGATACGCAGTATTTT. V is TRBV9 and J is TRBJ2-3; the D gene is possibly TRBD2 (6 bases). V was trimmed by 6 bases and J by 0 bases, leaving 17 bases between them. CDR1 SGDLS and CDR2 YYNGEE come from the germline V gene. CDR3 length: 16 residues.

This clone was observed a single time. The V gene is TRBV9, the J gene TRBJ1-3, with unresolved D. Germline V gene data show CDR1 as SGDLS and CDR2 as YYNGEE. Trimming removed 4 bases at V and 2 bases at J, with 13 bases between. The CDR3 runs to 15 residues. CDR3 nucleotide sequence: TGTGCCAGCAGCCTTAATATGGGCCCTGGAAACACCATATATTTT. It specifies CASSLNMGPGNTIYF.

This chain connects TRBV10-3 to TRBJ2-3; 8 positions match TRBD1. CDR3 length: 15 amino acids. Germline trimming cut 6 bases from V and 0 bases from J; bases unmatched to any gene: 5. Germline CDR1 reads ENHRY; CDR2 reads SYGVKD. CDR3 protein: CAIRADRGSTDTQYF. The CDR3 DNA reads TGTGCCATCAGGGCTGACAGGGGCAGCACAGATACGCAGTATTTT.

The chain combines TRBV7-9 with TRBJ2-7, with no clear D. The CDR3 has 14 residues. V was clipped by 0 bases and J by 6 bases, with 12 bases between them. Germline values: CDR1 SEHNR, CDR2 FQNEAQ (reference sequence). CDR3 in DNA: TGTGCCAGCAGCTTAGCCCCCCCGCCGGGCGAGCAGTACTTC. This sequence encodes CASSLAPPPGEQYF.

V usage is TRBV10-2 and J usage is TRBJ1-1; maybe TRBD1 (5 bases). Germline CDR1 and CDR2: WSHSY and SAAADI. Trimming cost V 5 bases and J 3 bases, with 10 bases left between them. This CDR3 spans 13 amino acids. The CDR3 loop is CASSQGRDTEAFF. CDR3 nucleotides: TGCGCCAGCAGTCAGGGTCGCGACACTGAAGCTTTCTTT.

The rearrangement links TRBV18 to TRBJ2-3; 8 positions match TRBD2. The CDR3 length is 14 residues. The germline gives CDR1 KGHSH, CDR2 LQKENI. Unmatched junction bases numbered 3, after V lost 6 bases and J lost 1 base. CDR3 sequence reads: CASSRAGGTDTQYF. The CDR3 DNA reads as TGTGCCAGCTCGAGAGCGGGGGGCACAGATACGCAGTATTTT.

This sequence joins TRBV4-3 and TRBJ1-2; the D is unclear. This CDR3 region has 14 residues. V lost 0 bases, J lost 6 bases, and 11 bases lay in between. Germline V lookup: CDR1 LGHNA, CDR2 YSLEER. CDR3 sequence: CASSQEVSRDGYTF. The CDR3 DNA follows: TGCGCCAGCAGCCAAGAAGTTTCGCGGGATGGCTACACCTTC.

This clone came up a few times. The chain carries TRBV4-3 and TRBJ2-2, with unresolved D. The CDR3 totals 15 residues. Germline V gene data show CDR1 as LGHNA and CDR2 as YSLEER. Trimming took off 1 base at V and 1 base at J, with 7 bases between the two ends. CDR3 DNA sequence: TGCGCCAGCAGCCAAGTTCGGGTGAACACCGGGGAGCTGTTTTTT. Amino acid sequence: CASSQVRVNTGELFF.